The subject of this entry is one T cell receptor (beta chain). Its antigen is not known. The source of the sample is a study of OX40 agonist ivuxolimab in advanced cancers. With 0 bases removed from V and 4 bases from J, the gap between germline ends came to 9 bases. The CDR3 has 14 residues. From germline, CDR1 is MNHEY and CDR2 SVGAGI. Study conclusions and caveats: Clonal expansion by week 6 occurred in CD4+ and CD8+ blood T cells (at 0.1 to 3.0 mg/kg). Among the nonresponders, some also had low normalized T-cell clonal expansion.

Generated by immunoSEQ multiplex PCR, the TCRdb table keeps only in-frame clones and is missing some. This table holds around 25,000 clones, 65% to 80% found once. This chain links TRBV6-5 with TRBJ1-1; no definite D call. The TCR comes from an adult with an advanced solid tumor such as melanoma, head and neck, liver or kidney cancer. This sample comprised CD4+ or CD8+ T cells sorted from blood, obtained in a trial of the OX40 agonist ivuxolimab. The CDR3 DNA is TGTGCCAGCAGTTACTCGGGCCCGAGCACTGAAGCTTTCTTT. This encodes CASSYSGPSTEAFF.